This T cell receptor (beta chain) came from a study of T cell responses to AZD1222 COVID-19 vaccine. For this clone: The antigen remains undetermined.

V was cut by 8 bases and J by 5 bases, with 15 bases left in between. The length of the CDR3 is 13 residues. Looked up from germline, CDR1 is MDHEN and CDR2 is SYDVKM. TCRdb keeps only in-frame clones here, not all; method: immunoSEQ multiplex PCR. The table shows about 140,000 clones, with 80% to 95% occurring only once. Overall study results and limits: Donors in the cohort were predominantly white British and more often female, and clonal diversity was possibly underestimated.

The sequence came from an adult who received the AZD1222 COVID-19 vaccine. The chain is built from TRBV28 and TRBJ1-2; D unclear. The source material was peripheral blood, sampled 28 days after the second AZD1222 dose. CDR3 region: CASRQSAEYGYTF. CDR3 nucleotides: TGTGCCAGCCGTCAATCGGCAGAATATGGCTACACCTTC.